This TCR beta chain was found in a study of technical replicates of blood from a few donors. Sequencing used immunoSEQ multiplex PCR; TCRdb keeps in-frame clones, though not all of them. The sample lists more than 70,000 clones, roughly 93% occurring once. With 6 bases clipped from V and 6 bases from J, the junction kept 2 bases outside the gene matches. There are 13 residues in the CDR3. Germline V gives CDR1 ENHRY, CDR2 SYGVKD. Material for sequencing was T cells isolated from PBMCs. The source of this sequence is a human donor in good health. The J gene is TRBJ2-2, the V gene TRBV10-3; 9 bases match TRBD1. DNA of the CDR3: TGTGCCATCAGGGGGGACAGGGCCGGGGAGCTGTTTTTT. Residues: CAIRGDRAGELFF.